The subject of this entry is one T cell receptor (beta chain). Its antigen is unknown. This sample is part of a study of post-analysis software for immune sequencing data. Study observations and caveats: Patients showed TRBV5-6, TRBV5-1 and TRBV20-1 among several TRBV segments more frequent than in controls. Diversity measured as normalized Chao1 was significantly lower in multiple sclerosis patients than in controls.

The germline gives CDR1 SGHRS, CDR2 YFSETQ. The CDR3 is 14 amino acids. Trimming cost V 4 bases and J 8 bases, with 13 bases left between them. The TCR beta cDNA libraries carried unique molecular identifiers. T cells numbering roughly 1 to 10 million yielded 450,000 to 500,000 cDNA molecules. One entry per CDR3 protein, called by TCRdb with MiXCR from the PCR reads. The sample contains fewer than 550,000 distinct CDR3 sequences, around a third of which appear only once. This rearrangement joins TRBV5-1 to TRBJ1-6; no definite D call. The receptor comes from a girl younger than 18 with multiple sclerosis. The specimen was blood. CDR3 amino acids: CASSIGEPYSPLHF. CDR3 bases: TGCGCCAGCAGCATTGGGGAACCCTATTCACCCCTCCACTTT.